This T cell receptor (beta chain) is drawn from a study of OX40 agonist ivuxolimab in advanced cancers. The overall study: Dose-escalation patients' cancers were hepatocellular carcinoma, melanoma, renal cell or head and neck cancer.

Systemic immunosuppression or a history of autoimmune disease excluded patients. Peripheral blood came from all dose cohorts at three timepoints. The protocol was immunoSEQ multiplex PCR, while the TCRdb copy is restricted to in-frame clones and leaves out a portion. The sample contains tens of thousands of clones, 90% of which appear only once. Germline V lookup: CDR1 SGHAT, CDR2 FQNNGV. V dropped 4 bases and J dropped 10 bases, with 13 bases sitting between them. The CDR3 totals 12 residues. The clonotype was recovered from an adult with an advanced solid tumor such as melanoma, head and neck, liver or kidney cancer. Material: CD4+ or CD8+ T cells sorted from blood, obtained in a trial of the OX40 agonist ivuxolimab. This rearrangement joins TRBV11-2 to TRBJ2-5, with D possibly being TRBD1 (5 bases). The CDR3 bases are TGTGCCAGCAGCTCCGGACAAGGGATCCAGTACTTC. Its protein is CASSSGQGIQYF.